The clone carrying this T cell receptor (beta chain) was seen repeatedly, ten times or more. These data belong to a study of T cells in Graves' hyperthyroidism and ophthalmopathy. CDR3 length: 15 amino acids. The V gene's germline CDR1 is SNHLY and CDR2 FYNNEI. The germline V and J ends were trimmed by 6 bases and 1 base, with 15 bases remaining between them. Amplification yielded TCR beta CDR3 regions, with RNA transcripts as the source. First-round RT-PCR of the TCR CDR3 relied on the HTBI primer set. MiXCR, run by TCRdb on the multiplex PCR reads, gives a single entry per CDR3 protein. Found here are hundreds of thousands of distinct CDR3 sequences, over 40% of them singletons; the top ten hold 6.5% to 9%.

The V call is TRBV2, the J call TRBJ1-1; D may be TRBD1 (5 bases). This receptor was obtained from an adult man with Graves' disease, either hyperthyroidism or ophthalmopathy (not recorded which). The source material was peripheral blood or thyroid tissue (not recorded which). The DNA for the CDR3 is TGTGCCAGCAGCGCAAGGACTGGGGGGAACACTGAAGCTTTCTTT. Encoded protein: CASSARTGGNTEAFF.